The next 6 T cell receptor beta chains were all read from a single sample in a study of CD8+CD57+ T cells in acquired aplastic anemia. Patients included in sequencing had previously demonstrated CD8+CD57+ cell expansion by flow cytometry. Genomic DNA, the template, was used for profiling of the TCR beta VDJ and CDR3. TCRdb re-derived calls from the reads in MiXCR, one entry per CDR3 protein. The data contain fewer than 200,000 distinct CDR3 sequences, about 64% of them singletons. What was sequenced was sorted CD4+, CD8+, or CD8+CD57+ T cells (not recorded which) from PBMCs. The source of these receptors is a human donor with aplastic anemia.

As concerns this clonotype: Here the CDR3 omits its conserved ending phenylalanine or tryptophan, so a read error is the likely source. The chain carries TRBV7-6 and TRBJ1-1, with D uncertain. Germline loops: CDR1 SGHVS, CDR2 FNYEAQ. Trimming pared 1 base from V and 2 bases from J, leaving 11 bases between. The CDR3 totals 15 residues. CDR3 DNA sequence: TGTGCCAGCAGCTTAGTAGATGGGGTTAACACTGAAGCTTTCCTT. As protein: CASSLVDGVNTEAFL.

This rearrangement joins TRBV20-1 to TRBJ1-5, with 8 bases identical to TRBD1. Germline V CDR1 and CDR2: DFQATT, SNEGSKA (reference sequence). V lost 3 bases to trimming and J lost 5 bases; unmatched junction nucleotides: 9. The CDR3 is made up of 15 amino acids. Here the CDR3 reads CSARKSPTGDQPQHF. CDR3 in DNA: TGCAGTGCTAGGAAATCCCCGACAGGGGATCAGCCCCAGCATTTT.

The rearrangement links TRBV7-8 to TRBJ2-7; D call uncertain. Trimming took off 7 bases at V and 2 bases at J, with 12 bases between the two ends. The CDR3 has 13 amino acids. Germline V gene sequence: CDR1 SGHVS, CDR2 FQNEAQ. CDR3 DNA: TGTGCCAGCACCCCCGTGGGTACCTACGAGCAGTACTTC. Its translation is CASTPVGTYEQYF.

The V and J genes are TRBV10-2 and TRBJ2-3; unclear D gene. The CDR3 spans 16 residues. Germline CDR1 and CDR2: WSHSY and SAAADI. Trimming left V 3 bases short and J 6 bases short, with 19 bases between. The CDR3 coding sequence is TGCGCCAGCAGTGACGTTACCCACCCAGCTTCGGATACGCAGTATTTT. Translating it yields CASSDVTHPASDTQYF.

The J gene is TRBJ2-7, the V gene TRBV9; possibly TRBD2 for D (6 bases). The germline V gene has CDR1 SGDLS and CDR2 YYNGEE. With 0 bases removed from V and 6 bases from J, the gap between germline ends came to 10 bases. The CDR3 length is 13 residues. This CDR3 is CASSVGPGVEQYF. CDR3 DNA: TGTGCCAGCAGCGTAGGACCGGGGGTCGAGCAGTACTTC.

With regard to this clonotype: The junction shows a germline mismatch at one end, possibly a read error. CDR3 DNA: TGTGCCAGCAGCATGACATTGAACACTGAAGCTTCCTTT. This sequence encodes CASSMTLNTEASF. The V call is TRBV7-7, the J call TRBJ1-1; D ambiguous. The length of the CDR3 is 13 residues. Germline CDR1 SSHAT, CDR2 FNYEAQ (reference sequence).